A single count supports the clone carrying this T cell receptor beta chain. The sample comes from a study of Ad26.COV2.S vaccination and SARS-CoV-2 variants. As for the study in general: Doses of Ad26.COV2.S were injected into muscle once or twice, 56 days apart.

Documented treatment: about 20 received Ad26.COV2.S at low or high dose, single or two shots; about 5 received placebo; per-sample allocation not given. Sampling occurred on day 63 after the first vaccine or placebo injection. Its platform was an Ad26 vector, and its expressed antigen was Wuhan-strain SARS-CoV-2 spike. Here immunoSEQ multiplex PCR was the method, and the copy in TCRdb shows in-frame clones only, minus some. The top ten clones hold about 6.4% of a sample with hundreds of thousands of clones, around 89% of them seen once. The germline gives CDR1 SGHNT, CDR2 YYREEE (reference sequence). Trimming removed 4 bases from V and 0 bases from J, with 13 bases in between. The CDR3 is 16 amino acids.

This clonotype originated in a person aged 18 to 59 who received the Ad26.COV2.S COVID-19 vaccine or a placebo. J is TRBJ2-2 and V is TRBV5-4, with D perhaps matching TRBD1 or TRBD2 (6 bases each). The sample in question was peripheral blood, obtained in a trial of Ad26.COV2.S vaccine versus placebo. The CDR3: CASSPPGGPNTGELFF. The CDR3 region has the DNA TGTGCCAGCAGCCCGCCCGGGGGCCCGAACACCGGGGAGCTGTTTTTT.